These 12 T cell receptor beta chains came from one sample sequenced in a study of T cell responses to AZD1222 COVID-19 vaccine. Some clones are missing from TCRdb's copy, which holds only in-frame ones; the method was immunoSEQ multiplex PCR. The sample lists 130,000 to 150,000 clones; about nine tenths were seen once. Material: peripheral blood, obtained on day 0 of AZD1222 vaccination. The source of these receptors is an adult in good health.

The chain joins TRBV10-3 to TRBJ2-4; D tentatively fits TRBD1 or TRBD2 (7 bases each). Trimming shortened V by 8 bases and J by 0 bases, and 29 bases separated the two germline ends. The length of the CDR3 is 20 residues. Germline V CDR1 and CDR2: ENHRY, SYGVKD. In DNA form, the CDR3 reads TGTGCCATCTCCAGGGGGGGGAGAGACCAAATTTCAATAGCCAAAAACATTCAGTACTTC. Amino acid sequence: CAISRGGRDQISIAKNIQYF.

The chain carries TRBV20-1 and TRBJ2-3, with TRBD2 matching 8 bases. Germline V gene data show CDR1 as DFQATT and CDR2 as SNEGSKA (reference sequence). V was pared by 6 bases and J by 3 bases, with 11 bases of the junction left unmatched. The CDR3 totals 15 residues. The CDR3: CSASPGLGGTDTQYF. CDR3 in DNA: TGCAGTGCGAGTCCGGGACTAGGGGGGACAGATACGCAGTATTTT.

The chain couples TRBV11-3 to TRBJ1-2; perhaps TRBD1 as D (6 bases). CDR3 length equals 15 residues. V lost 5 bases, J lost 3 bases, and 16 bases lay in between. Germline CDR1 SGHNT, CDR2 YENEEA. CDR3 DNA: TGTGCCAGCAGCCCCGGGGGCAGGGCGGACTATGGCTACACCTTC. It yields the protein CASSPGGRADYGYTF.

J is TRBJ1-2 and V is TRBV7-2; TRBD1 matches at 10 bases. In germline, CDR1 is SGHTA, CDR2 FQGNSA. Trimming cost V 5 bases and J 10 bases; bases outside gene matches: 10. The CDR3 is 14 residues long. This CDR3 reads CASSPPGQGQDYTF. The CDR3 DNA follows: TGTGCCAGCAGCCCCCCGGGACAGGGGCAGGACTACACCTTC.

The chain carries TRBV13 and TRBJ1-6; D gene unclear. This CDR3 comprises 12 residues. In germline, CDR1 is PRHDT, CDR2 FYEKMQ (reference sequence). V was pared by 4 bases and J by 15 bases, with 13 bases between. CDR3 nucleotides: TGTGCCAGCAGCTCCGGAGCGGGTCTCCTCCACTTT. Translating gives CASSSGAGLLHF.

Only a few counts were recorded for this clone. The V gene is TRBV4-2, the J gene TRBJ1-1; no definite D call. This CDR3 is built from 15 residues. Trimming left V 5 bases short and J 5 bases short, with 18 bases between. CDR1 is LGHNA and CDR2 is YNFKEQ in the germline V gene. CDR3 sequence (DNA): TGTGCCAGCAGCTGGCAGGTCATGGGGTGGACTGAAGCTTTCTTT. This sequence encodes CASSWQVMGWTEAFF.

This chain connects TRBV18 to TRBJ1-2; D uncertain. There are 12 residues in the CDR3. The V gene's germline CDR1 is KGHSH and CDR2 LQKENI. The V end lost 1 base, the J end lost 6 bases, and 6 bases lay between the germline ends. The CDR3 loop reads CASSPRADGYTF. CDR3 nucleotides: TGTGCCAGCTCACCACGGGCGGATGGCTACACCTTC.

CDR3 amino acids: CATSKMVGGPDTQYF. The CDR3 nucleotides read TGTGCCACCAGCAAAATGGTCGGAGGGCCTGATACGCAGTATTTT. The chain uses TRBV15 and TRBJ2-3; the D gene is possibly TRBD2 (6 bases). The CDR3 totals 15 residues. Germline V gene sequence: CDR1 LNHNV, CDR2 YYDKDF (reference sequence). The ends were cut back, 4 bases at V and 6 bases at J, with 17 bases in the middle. Filled out from reference TRBV15 and TRBJ2-3, the complete variable domain reads DAMVIQNPRYQVTQFGKPVTLSCSQTLNHNVMYWYQQKSSQAPKLLFHYYDKDFNNEADTPDNFQSRRPNTSFCFLDIRSPGLGDTAMYLCATSKMVGGPDTQYFGPGTRLTVL.

The chain links TRBV18 to TRBJ2-7, with TRBD1 identical over 7 bases. Trimming took 4 bases from V and 3 from J; bases not matched to a gene: 12. This CDR3 is 16 amino acids long. The germline V gene encodes CDR1 KGHSH and CDR2 LQKENI. CDR3 coding DNA: TGTGCCAGCTCACGTTACACGGGACAGAAAGACTACGAGCAGTACTTC. It translates to CASSRYTGQKDYEQYF.

The rearrangement links TRBV14 to TRBJ1-1; the match to TRBD1 covers 12 bases. The V gene's germline CDR1 is SGHDN and CDR2 FVKESK. The CDR3 is made up of 16 amino acids. V gave up 4 bases and J gave up 5 bases; unmatched junction bases: 8. CDR3 nucleotide sequence: TGTGCCAGCAGCCGCGGGACAGGGGGCGGGTGGACTGAAGCTTTCTTT. This encodes CASSRGTGGGWTEAFF.

The J gene is TRBJ1-1, the V gene TRBV24-1; D is uncertain. The germline V and J ends were trimmed by 1 base and 5 bases, with 7 bases remaining between them. CDR3 size: 13 residues. Per germline, CDR1 KGHDR and CDR2 SFDVKD. The CDR3 loop reads CATSDFVGTEAFF. The CDR3 nucleotides are TGTGCCACCAGTGATTTCGTAGGGACTGAAGCTTTCTTT.

In its sample, this clone is medium-sized. Other DNA sequences in this sample translate to the same CDR3. The chain carries TRBV19 and TRBJ2-1; TRBD2 aligns across 9 bases. The CDR3 totals 15 residues. The junction had 5 bases not matched to a gene; V was cut back by 5 bases and J by 3 bases. From germline, CDR1 is LNHDA and CDR2 SQIVND (reference sequence). The CDR3 DNA reads as TGTGCCAGTAGTCAGACTAGCGGCGACTACAATGAGCAGTTCTTC. This translates into CASSQTSGDYNEQFF.